This T cell receptor beta chain was retrieved from a study of blood T cell repertoires in COVID-19. V dropped 5 bases and J dropped 4 bases, with 14 bases sitting between them. Germline lookup yields CDR1 MDHEN and CDR2 SYDVKM. The CDR3 runs to 14 residues. This table comes from immunoSEQ multiplex PCR, and its TCRdb copy is limited to in-frame clones, with some not included. This sample has 120,000 or so clones, with 80% to 90% found just once. Sequencing was done on a sample of peripheral blood. The rearrangement joins TRBV28 to TRBJ1-2; possibly TRBD1 for D (6 bases). The TCR comes from a man aged 70-80 years with active or convalescent COVID-19. CDR3 coding DNA: TGTGCCAGCAGTCCTATCGTAGGGGGCTATGGCTACACCTTC. It yields the protein CASSPIVGGYGYTF.